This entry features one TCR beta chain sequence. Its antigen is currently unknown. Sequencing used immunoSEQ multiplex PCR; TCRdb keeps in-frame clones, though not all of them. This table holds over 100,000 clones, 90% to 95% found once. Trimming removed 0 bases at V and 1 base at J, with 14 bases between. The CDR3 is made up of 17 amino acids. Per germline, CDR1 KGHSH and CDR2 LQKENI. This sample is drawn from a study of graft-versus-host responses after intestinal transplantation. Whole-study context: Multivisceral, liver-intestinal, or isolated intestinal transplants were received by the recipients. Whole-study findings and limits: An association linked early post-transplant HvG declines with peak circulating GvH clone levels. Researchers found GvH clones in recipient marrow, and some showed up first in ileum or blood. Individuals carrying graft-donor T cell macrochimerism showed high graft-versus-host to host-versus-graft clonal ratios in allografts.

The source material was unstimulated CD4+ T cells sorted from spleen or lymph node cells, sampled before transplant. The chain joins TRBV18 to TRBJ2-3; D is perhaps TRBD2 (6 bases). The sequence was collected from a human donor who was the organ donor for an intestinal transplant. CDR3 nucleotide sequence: TGTGCCAGCTCACCACCAAGGCGGGGACCCGGCACAGATACGCAGTATTTT. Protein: CASSPPRRGPGTDTQYF.